Following are 3 T cell receptor beta chains from one sample sequenced in a study of Graves' ophthalmopathy and Graves' hyperthyroidism. CDR3 regions of TCR beta were amplified from RNA transcripts. HTBI primers were employed in first-round RT-PCR, then a second-round multiplex PCR followed. TCRdb recomputed calls from the multiplex PCR reads with MiXCR, one row per CDR3 protein. This table has more than 1,000,000 distinct CDR3 sequences, about two fifths appearing once. The sequenced material came from peripheral blood or thyroid tissue (not recorded which). Receptor source: an adult man with Graves' hyperthyroidism.

The J gene is TRBJ2-7, the V gene TRBV6-2 or TRBV6-3; 8 nucleotides line up with TRBD2. The junction had 10 bases not matched to a gene; V was cut back by 2 bases and J by 4 bases. This CDR3 spans 16 amino acids. The germline V gene has CDR1 MNHEY and CDR2 SVGEGT. CDR3 DNA sequence: TGTGCCAGCAGTTACCGCGAACGGGAGGGACGATACGAGCAGTACTTC. Protein product: CASSYREREGRYEQYF.

As to this clonotype: Sequence at one end of the junction differs from germline and may be a read error. The rearrangement joins TRBV5-1 to TRBJ2-7; maybe TRBD2 (5 bases). Germline lookup yields CDR1 SGHRS and CDR2 YFSETQ. The CDR3 is 13 amino acids. The CDR3 sequence is CAGSPVRGYEQYF. The CDR3 DNA is TGCGCCGGCAGCCCAGTCCGGGGCTACGAGCAGTACTTC. Supplemented by reference TRBV5-1 and TRBJ2-7, the full variable domain reads KAGVTQTPRYLIKTRGQQVTLSCSPISGHRSVSWYQQTPGQGLQFLFEYFSETQRNKGNFPGRFSGRQFSNSRSEMNVSTLELGDSALYLCAGSPVRGYEQYFGPGTRLTVT.

This clonotype was counted at least ten times. The J gene is TRBJ1-6, the V gene TRBV12-3 or TRBV12-4, with 7 bases fitting TRBD1. The CDR3 totals 14 residues. Germline trimming cut 6 bases from V and 10 bases from J; bases unmatched to any gene: 9. DNA of the CDR3: TGTGCCAGCAGCGCAGGGGACAGACACTCACCCCTCCACTTT. As protein: CASSAGDRHSPLHF.